The 32 T cell receptor beta chains given below trace back to one sample, sequenced in a study of blood T cell repertoires in COVID-19. TCRdb's copy holds only in-frame clones and misses some; the assay was immunoSEQ multiplex PCR. The sample carries roughly 430,000 clones, approximately 91% recorded once. The specimen was PBMCs or T cells enriched from blood (not recorded which). All receptors come from a woman under 30 who had been exposed to COVID-19.

This rearrangement joins TRBV6-5 to TRBJ1-1, with D perhaps TRBD1 (5 bases). CDR3 length: 13 residues. V was pared by 8 bases and J by 1 base, with 11 bases between. CDR1 is MNHEY and CDR2 is SVGAGI in the germline V gene. CDR3 sequence: CASGSGGNTEAFF. In DNA form, the CDR3 reads TGTGCCAGCGGGTCCGGGGGGAACACTGAAGCTTTCTTT.

The J gene is TRBJ2-2, the V gene TRBV7-9; 10 nucleotides line up with TRBD2. This CDR3 has 17 residues. V gave up 5 bases and J gave up 7 bases; unmatched junction bases: 13. Germline V gene lookup returns CDR1 SEHNR and CDR2 FQNEAQ (reference sequence). CDR3 amino acids: CASSPPAGGPGVGELFF. The DNA for the CDR3 is TGTGCCAGCAGCCCCCCAGCGGGGGGGCCGGGGGTCGGGGAGCTGTTTTTT.

The V and J genes are TRBV6-5 and TRBJ1-3; 11 bases line up with TRBD1. Trimming took 6 bases from V and 11 from J; bases not matched to a gene: 12. CDR1 MNHEY and CDR2 SVGAGI come from the germline V gene. The CDR3 length is 15 residues. The CDR3 reads CASRLGQGAINAIYF. The CDR3 DNA sequence: TGTGCCAGCAGACTCGGACAGGGGGCTATTAACGCCATATATTTT.

The genes are TRBV18 and TRBJ2-2; D perhaps matches TRBD1 (6 bases). V lost 0 bases and J lost 1, with 9 bases in between. CDR3 length: 16 residues. Germline V lookup: CDR1 KGHSH, CDR2 LQKENI. The CDR3 is CASSPPATGNTGELFF. CDR3 DNA: TGTGCCAGCTCACCACCGGCGACAGGGAACACCGGGGAGCTGTTTTTT.

The chain uses TRBV5-8 and TRBJ2-7, with TRBD1 identical over 7 bases. Germline V gene data show CDR1 as SGHTS and CDR2 as YDEGEE. The ends lost 2 bases at V and 2 bases at J; junction bases unmatched: 4. CDR3 length: 14 residues. This CDR3 is CASSFEGGPYEQYF. CDR3 DNA: TGTGCCAGCAGCTTTGAAGGGGGCCCCTACGAGCAGTACTTC.

This chain links TRBV16 with TRBJ2-4; 7 bases are a match to TRBD1. J was trimmed by 7 bases and V by 1 base; bases with no gene match: 4. The CDR3 loop spans 14 amino acids. Germline assignment: CDR1 KGHSY and CDR2 FQNENV. In nucleotides, the CDR3 is TGTGCCAGCAGCCAATGGGGACAGAGGAACATTCAGTACTTC. Protein: CASSQWGQRNIQYF.

The chain links TRBV6-4 to TRBJ1-6; D not certain. CDR1 and CDR2 (germline): MRHNA, SNTAGT. The CDR3 covers 13 residues. V gave up 10 bases and J gave up 9 bases, with 16 bases separating them. CDR3 region: CAIPALAGSPLHF. DNA of the CDR3: TGTGCCATCCCCGCCTTAGCGGGTTCACCCCTCCACTTT.

V usage is TRBV28 and J usage is TRBJ2-2; 8 positions match TRBD1. The CDR3 loop spans 15 amino acids. CDR1 is MDHEN, CDR2 SYDVKM, per germline. Trimming cost V 6 bases and J 0 bases; bases outside gene matches: 3. This CDR3 reads CASSRQGSNTGELFF. The CDR3 region has the DNA TGTGCCAGCAGCAGACAGGGGTCGAACACCGGGGAGCTGTTTTTT.

V usage is TRBV28 and J usage is TRBJ2-1, with a tentative D call TRBD2 (6 bases). V lost 2 bases, J lost 2 bases, and 10 bases lay in between. CDR3 length equals 15 residues. The germline gives CDR1 MDHEN, CDR2 SYDVKM. CDR3 sequence: CASSLGGEPYNEQFF. CDR3 DNA: TGTGCCAGCAGTTTAGGCGGGGAACCCTACAATGAGCAGTTCTTC.

The J gene is TRBJ1-6, the V gene TRBV21-1. TRBV21-1 is marked as a pseudogene. CDR3 length: 15 amino acids. The CDR3 loop reads CASSRSGGAGSPLHF. The DNA for the CDR3 is TGTGCCAGCAGCCGAAGCGGGGGGGCCGGTTCACCCCTCCACTTT.

The V call is TRBV5-5, the J call TRBJ2-7; 7 bases match TRBD1. Germline V gives CDR1 SGHKS, CDR2 YYEKEE (reference sequence). This CDR3 comprises 16 residues. V shed 0 bases and J 4 bases; nucleotides not matched to a gene: 10. In DNA form, the CDR3 reads TGTGCCAGCAGCTTGGCCCCCAGCCAGGGGGTGTACGAGCAGTACTTC. Translated, it gives CASSLAPSQGVYEQYF.

The chain links TRBV7-9 to TRBJ1-5; TRBD1 matches at 7 bases. The trim removed 0 bases at V and 3 bases at J, leaving 5 bases unmatched. CDR1 and CDR2 (germline): SEHNR, FQNEAQ (reference sequence). This CDR3 is 16 amino acids long. CDR3 protein: CASSLASGTDNQPQHF. The CDR3 nucleotides read TGTGCCAGCAGCTTAGCGTCGGGGACAGACAATCAGCCCCAGCATTTT.

This clone was found once. The V call is TRBV2, the J call TRBJ2-5, with a possible D match to TRBD1 (5 bases). Germline assignment: CDR1 SNHLY and CDR2 FYNNEI. Trimming stripped 6 bases from V and 2 bases from J, with 19 bases between. The CDR3 sequence is 16 residues long. In DNA form, the CDR3 reads TGTGCCAGCAGCTCACAGACGGCAGGGAATCAAGAGACCCAGTACTTC. It encodes CASSSQTAGNQETQYF. Together with reference TRBV2 and TRBJ2-5, the CDR3 gives the full variable domain: EPEVTQTPSHQVTQMGQEVILRCVPISNHLYFYWYRQILGQKVEFLVSFYNNEISEKSEIFDDQFSVERPDGSNFTLKIRSTKLEDSAMYFCASSSQTAGNQETQYFGPGTRLLVL.

This rearrangement joins TRBV6-2 or TRBV6-3 to TRBJ2-7; D is unclear. V was trimmed by 0 bases and J by 5 bases, leaving 8 bases between them. The germline V gene has CDR1 MNHEY and CDR2 SVGEGT. CDR3 size: 13 residues. The CDR3 region is CASSYSRPDEQYF. The CDR3 DNA sequence: TGTGCCAGCAGTTACTCGAGGCCGGACGAGCAGTACTTC.

The chain uses TRBV18 and TRBJ2-2; D remains ambiguous. Looked up from germline, CDR1 is KGHSH and CDR2 is LQKENI. CDR3 length equals 15 residues. The germline V and J ends were trimmed by 3 bases and 3 bases, with 11 bases remaining between them. The CDR3 loop reads CASSPSYSHTGELFF. The CDR3, as DNA: TGTGCCAGCTCACCCTCATACTCGCACACCGGGGAGCTGTTTTTT.

The rearrangement uses TRBV29-1 and TRBJ2-7; 11 bases are a match to TRBD2. Germline CDR1 reads SQVTM; CDR2 reads ANQGSEA. The CDR3 is 13 amino acids. J lost 4 bases, V lost 6 bases, and 5 bases had no gene match. Here the CDR3 DNA reads TGCAGCGTAAGACTAGCGGGACATTACGAGCAGTACTTC. Translated, it gives CSVRLAGHYEQYF.

The chain couples TRBV6-2 or TRBV6-3 to TRBJ1-5, with 8 nucleotides matching TRBD1. Germline V lookup: CDR1 MNHEY, CDR2 SVGEGT. This CDR3 is 18 amino acids long. Trimming cost V 6 bases and J 0 bases; bases outside gene matches: 13. CDR3 residues: CASSLGTGPGYSNQPQHF. The CDR3 DNA reads as TGTGCCAGCAGCCTAGGGACAGGACCGGGGTATAGCAATCAGCCCCAGCATTTT.

The gene calls are TRBV7-8 and TRBJ2-7; 7 nucleotides line up with TRBD1. CDR3 length: 13 residues. The V gene's germline CDR1 is SGHVS and CDR2 FQNEAQ. V shed 5 bases and J 7 bases; nucleotides not matched to a gene: 8. CDR3 nucleotides: TGTGCCAGCAGCGAGGACAGGACAAGGGAGCAGTACTTC. Translating gives CASSEDRTREQYF.

This clone was detected a few times. V and J are TRBV6-5 and TRBJ1-5; D ambiguous. Germline CDR1 is MNHEY and CDR2 is SVGAGI. The CDR3 is made up of 15 amino acids. The ends were cut back, 2 bases at V and 5 bases at J, with 13 bases in the middle. CDR3 residues: CASSYRATPYQPQHF. DNA for the CDR3: TGTGCCAGCAGTTACCGAGCTACCCCCTATCAGCCCCAGCATTTT.

This clone was seen just once. The rearrangement links TRBV2 to TRBJ2-7; 9 bases map to TRBD2. The V gene's germline CDR1 is SNHLY and CDR2 FYNNEI. The trim removed 7 bases at V and 3 bases at J, leaving 4 bases unmatched. The CDR3 length is 13 residues. CDR3 nucleotides: TGTGCCAGCAATAGCGGGGGTTACTACGAGCAGTACTTC. Its protein product is CASNSGGYYEQYF.

The rearrangement uses TRBV5-6 and TRBJ1-2; weak D call: TRBD1 (5 bases). V lost 4 bases to trimming and J lost 5 bases, with 9 bases between them. Germline-derived CDR1 and CDR2 are SGHDT and YYEEEE. This CDR3 comprises 12 residues. CDR3 sequence: CASSKGNYGYTF. DNA of the CDR3: TGTGCCAGCAGCAAGGGGAATTATGGCTACACCTTC. The full variable domain, with the rest looked up from reference TRBV5-6 and TRBJ1-2, is DAGVTQSPTHLIKTRGQQVTLRCSPKSGHDTVSWYQQALGQGPQFIFQYYEEEERQRGNFPDRFSGHQFPNYSSELNVNALLLGDSALYLCASSKGNYGYTFGSGTRLTVV.

The count of this clone is one. V and J are TRBV19 and TRBJ1-1; 7 bases map to TRBD1. The CDR3 is 13 amino acids. Per germline, CDR1 LNHDA and CDR2 SQIVND (reference sequence). The junction had 7 bases not matched to a gene; V was cut back by 8 bases and J by 4 bases. CDR3 loop: CASRYRGGTEAFF. CDR3 sequence (DNA): TGTGCCAGTCGATACAGGGGAGGCACTGAAGCTTTCTTT.

The V gene is TRBV4-1, the J gene TRBJ2-2; 7 nucleotides line up with TRBD2. CDR3 size: 18 residues. Germline CDR1 and CDR2: MGHRA and YSYEKL. Trimming removed 5 bases from V and 5 bases from J; junction bases left unmatched: 17. CDR3 loop: CASSSHPRAGVGTGELFF. The CDR3 nucleotides read TGCGCCAGCAGCTCCCACCCACGGGCGGGAGTGGGAACCGGGGAGCTGTTTTTT.

V is TRBV19 and J is TRBJ2-5; 12 nucleotides line up with TRBD2. The CDR3 is 14 residues long. Germline trimming cut 6 bases from V and 7 bases from J; bases unmatched to any gene: 6. From germline, CDR1 is LNHDA and CDR2 SQIVND (reference sequence). CDR3 in amino acids: CASSAQGLAGTQYF. For the CDR3, the DNA is TGTGCCAGTAGCGCCCAGGGACTAGCGGGGACCCAGTACTTC.

This clone has just a few counts. The CDR3 loop is CASSLSPRGNSPLHF. The CDR3 coding sequence is TGTGCCAGCAGTTTATCGCCAAGGGGCAATTCACCCCTCCACTTT. The J gene is TRBJ1-6, the V gene TRBV27; a weak D match, TRBD1 (5 bases). Germline assignment: CDR1 MNHEY and CDR2 SMNVEV (reference sequence). The CDR3 covers 15 residues. With 0 bases removed from V and 7 bases from J, the gap between germline ends came to 10 bases.

J is TRBJ2-3 and V is TRBV5-4, with 7 bases aligning to TRBD2. Germline V lookup: CDR1 SGHNT, CDR2 YYREEE (reference sequence). Trimming took 3 bases from V and 5 from J; bases not matched to a gene: 12. This CDR3 is 16 amino acids long. CDR3 DNA sequence: TGTGCCAGCAGCTCGGCGGGACTACGGTATAGAGATACGCAGTATTTT. Translation: CASSSAGLRYRDTQYF.

J is TRBJ2-2 and V is TRBV4-1; 9 positions agree with TRBD2. J gave up 7 bases and V 1 base, and 7 bases lay outside the gene matches. Germline-derived CDR1 and CDR2 are MGHRA and YSYEKL. The CDR3 loop spans 16 amino acids. The CDR3 nucleotides are TGCGCCAGCAGCCAAGCCCGCGGGGGGGCGGACGGGGAGCTGTTTTTT. Its protein product is CASSQARGGADGELFF.

V is TRBV6-5 and J is TRBJ1-2, with D hard to call. The CDR3 spans 13 residues. Germline values: CDR1 MNHEY, CDR2 SVGAGI. The V and J ends lost 2 bases and 6 bases respectively, with 10 bases between them. As DNA, the CDR3 is TGTGCCAGCAGTTACGCCACGACAAATGGCTACACCTTC. This gives the protein CASSYATTNGYTF.

The chain joins TRBV4-3 to TRBJ2-2; D uncertain. The CDR3 totals 15 residues. Germline V gene sequence: CDR1 LGHNA, CDR2 YSLEER. V was trimmed by 0 bases and J by 3 bases, leaving 8 bases between them. CDR3 nucleotide sequence: TGCGCCAGCAGCCAAGATCGTCAGTACACCGGGGAGCTGTTTTTT. It translates to CASSQDRQYTGELFF.

This clone showed up just once. The rearrangement uses TRBV19 and TRBJ1-1; D is unclear. Germline V gives CDR1 LNHDA, CDR2 SQIVND (reference sequence). The CDR3 runs 15 residues. V shed 3 bases and J shed 1 base, with 12 bases lying between them. The CDR3 sequence: CASSMRNIGNTEAFF. Written as DNA, the CDR3 is TGTGCCAGTAGTATGCGGAATATTGGGAACACTGAAGCTTTCTTT.

This chain uses TRBV28 with TRBJ2-4; a weak D match, TRBD1 (6 bases). CDR1 and CDR2 from the germline V gene are MDHEN and SYDVKM. The CDR3 extends over 13 amino acids. V lost 6 bases and J 4 bases, leaving 10 bases between the germline ends. The CDR3 region is CASSVTGKNIQYF. CDR3 in DNA: TGTGCCAGCAGCGTCACAGGGAAAAACATTCAGTACTTC.

The chain uses TRBV19 and TRBJ1-5; the D is unclear. Germline V gene data show CDR1 as LNHDA and CDR2 as SQIVND (reference sequence). V was cut by 5 bases and J by 1 base, with 9 bases left in between. The CDR3 runs 14 residues. Here the CDR3 DNA reads TGTGCCAGTAGTGGAGGCGCGAGCAATCAGCCCCAGCATTTT. As protein: CASSGGASNQPQHF.